Sequencing of this T cell receptor (beta chain) was carried out in a study of shared clonotypes between healthy human individuals. Study-wide points: Clonotypes shared by all four donors outscored non-shared clonotypes in generation probability. Limitation of the genetic and exposure-history diversity represented came from the few donors.

Sequenced by immunoSEQ multiplex PCR; TCRdb stores in-frame clones only, minus some. The data show some 2 million clones, with just under 95% seen just once and 0.9% to 1.3% held by the top ten. With respect to this clone: Antigen specificity is unknown.

Naive CD8 isolation took CD45RO-negative cells positively selected for CCR7 and excluded terminally differentiated effector memory CD45RA+ cells. The clonotype originates from a man aged 18 to 30 in good health. Material for sequencing was naive CD8+ T cells sorted from blood.

The CDR3 reads CASSLFKRDTEAFF. The CDR3 DNA reads as TGTGCCAGCAGTTTATTTAAACGGGACACTGAAGCTTTCTTT. The J gene is TRBJ1-1, the V gene TRBV27; D is uncertain. Germline loops: CDR1 MNHEY, CDR2 SMNVEV (reference sequence). The V gene lost 1 base and the J gene lost 3 bases, with 9 bases spanning the gap. This CDR3 has 14 amino acids.